These T cell receptor beta chains were read from a single sample in a study of T-cell memory formation after mild COVID-19. TCRdb recomputed calls from the 5' RACE reads with MiXCR, one row per CDR3 protein. The table lists approximately 170,000 distinct CDR3 sequences, 10% to 15% of them singletons. Specimen: PBMCs or a T cell subset sorted from them (not recorded which). The receptor set was obtained from a man between 18 and 29 years old who had mild COVID-19 (a few samples of this study predate the infection). Cell type and time point are not known. The CDR3 runs from the conserved cysteine through the conserved F or W. The D gene is left open where the match is weak. Size is stated for part of the rows, as once, few or many counts, or as a class when the clone is expanded.

CDR3: CASSSLAGTQETQYF; DNA: TGTGCCAGCAGCTCACTAGCGGGCACGCAAGAGACCCAGTACTTC; J: TRBJ2-5; size: few; V: TRBV7-6; D: TRBD2
CDR3: CASSLVGGGSDTQYF; DNA: TGCGCCAGCAGCCTCGTGGGAGGGGGATCAGATACGCAGTATTTT; J: TRBJ2-3; size: .; V: TRBV4-1; D: .
CDR3: CASSVAGRGDGNIQYF; DNA: TGTGCCAGCAGCGTAGCAGGTCGGGGGGATGGAAACATTCAGTACTTC; J: TRBJ2-4; size: few; V: TRBV9; D: TRBD2
CDR3: CASSPPNTGNTEAFF; DNA: TGTGCCAGCTCACCACCGAATACAGGAAACACTGAAGCTTTCTTT; J: TRBJ1-1; size: few; V: TRBV18; D: .
CDR3: CASSSPIHEQYF; DNA: TGTGCCAGCAGCTCGCCGATCCACGAGCAGTACTTC; J: TRBJ2-7; size: few; V: TRBV5-5; D: .
CDR3: CASSVQSDSNYGYTF; DNA: TGTGCCAGCTCAGTCCAGTCGGACAGTAACTATGGCTACACCTTC; J: TRBJ1-2; size: .; V: TRBV18; D: .
CDR3: CASSLGEDAYSYEQYF; DNA: TGTGCCAGCAGCTTAGGGGAGGACGCATACTCCTACGAGCAGTACTTC; J: TRBJ2-7; size: few; V: TRBV11-2; D: .
CDR3: CASSTTSVEAKNIQYF; DNA: TGTGCCAGCAGTACGACAAGTGTCGAGGCCAAAAACATTCAGTACTTC; J: TRBJ2-4; size: few; V: TRBV27; D: .
CDR3: CASSTTRIEQFF; DNA: TGTGCCAGCAGCACCACTAGAATTGAGCAGTTCTTC; J: TRBJ2-1; size: many; V: TRBV7-9; D: .
CDR3: CASSLDARAETGSRSGANVLTF; DNA: TGCGCCAGCAGCCTCGACGCAAGGGCTGAGACAGGGAGCCGCTCTGGGGCCAACGTCCTGACTTTC; J: TRBJ2-6; size: .; V: TRBV4-3; D: TRBD1
CDR3: CASTSGETQYF; DNA: TGTGCCAGCACTAGCGGAGAGACCCAGTACTTC; J: TRBJ2-5; size: few; V: TRBV7-7; D: TRBD2
CDR3: CASSARGSNIQYF; DNA: TGTGCCAGCAGTGCCCGTGGATCGAACATTCAGTACTTC; J: TRBJ2-4; size: few; V: TRBV25-1; D: .
CDR3: CASSPGTTVGTEAFF; DNA: TGTGCCAGCAGTCCCGGGACCACGGTCGGCACTGAAGCTTTCTTT; J: TRBJ1-1; size: .; V: TRBV12-3/TRBV12-4; D: .
CDR3: CASSLQITGNNEQFF; DNA: TGTGCCAGCAGTCTTCAAATCACAGGGAACAATGAGCAGTTCTTC; J: TRBJ2-1; size: .; V: TRBV6-4; D: .
CDR3: CASSFERGTSSTDTQYF; DNA: TGCGCCAGCAGCTTCGAGCGGGGGACCTCTAGCACAGATACGCAGTATTTT; J: TRBJ2-3; size: .; V: TRBV5-1; D: TRBD2
CDR3: CASSLGQGALYGYTF; DNA: TGTGCCAGCAGCCTGGGACAGGGGGCCCTCTATGGCTACACCTTC; J: TRBJ1-2; size: .; V: TRBV3-1; D: TRBD1
CDR3: CASSLYENTEAFF; DNA: TGTGCCAGCAGCTTATATGAGAACACTGAAGCTTTCTTT; J: TRBJ1-1; size: .; V: TRBV7-3; D: .
CDR3: CASSYLGQGSYGYTF; DNA: TGTGCCAGCAGCTACCTGGGACAGGGGTCCTATGGCTACACCTTC; J: TRBJ1-2; size: few; V: TRBV6-5; D: TRBD1
CDR3: CASSQVGGPDTQYF; DNA: TGTGCCAGCAGCCAAGTAGGGGGCCCAGATACGCAGTATTTT; J: TRBJ2-3; size: few; V: TRBV11-2; D: TRBD1
CDR3: CASSWAGTATDTQYF; DNA: TGTGCCAGCAGCTGGGCGGGAACGGCCACAGATACGCAGTATTTT; J: TRBJ2-3; size: few; V: TRBV9; D: .
CDR3: CASSLRVNYGYTF; DNA: TGTGCCAGCAGCTTGAGGGTAAACTATGGCTACACCTTC; J: TRBJ1-2; size: few; V: TRBV7-8; D: .
CDR3: CASSFTTGGDTQYF; DNA: TGTGCCAGCAGCTTCACGACAGGGGGAGATACGCAGTATTTT; J: TRBJ2-3; size: many; V: TRBV11-2; D: TRBD1
CDR3: CASSSRQGKNYGYTF; DNA: TGCGCCAGCAGCTCACGACAGGGAAAGAACTATGGCTACACCTTC; J: TRBJ1-2; size: .; V: TRBV4-3; D: TRBD1
CDR3: CASRPGTGGLETQYF; DNA: TGTGCCAGCAGACCCGGGACAGGGGGCTTGGAGACCCAGTACTTC; J: TRBJ2-5; size: .; V: TRBV7-2; D: TRBD1
CDR3: CASSQRGIQGFGYTF; DNA: TGCGCCAGCAGCCAGAGGGGGATACAGGGCTTTGGCTACACCTTC; J: TRBJ1-2; size: .; V: TRBV4-1; D: .
CDR3: CASSLGGNPQETQYF; DNA: TGCGCCAGCAGCTTGGGGGGTAACCCACAAGAGACCCAGTACTTC; J: TRBJ2-5; size: few; V: TRBV5-1; D: .
CDR3: CASSPFSNYEAFF; DNA: TGCGCCAGCAGCCCATTTTCTAATTACGAAGCTTTCTTT; J: TRBJ1-1; size: few; V: TRBV5-1; D: .
CDR3: CSATAGGGYGETQYF; DNA: TGCAGTGCTACTGCGGGCGGGGGCTACGGAGAGACCCAGTACTTC; J: TRBJ2-5; size: once; V: TRBV20-1; D: .
CDR3: CASSFRLRTRSYNSPLHF; DNA: TGTGCCAGCAGTTTTCGTCTTCGGACTCGCTCCTATAATTCACCCCTCCACTTT; J: TRBJ1-6; size: .; V: TRBV28; D: .
CDR3: CASSYSQGGGSSYEQYF; DNA: TGTGCCAGCAGTTACTCCCAAGGGGGGGGAAGCTCCTACGAGCAGTACTTC; J: TRBJ2-7; size: once; V: TRBV6-6; D: .
CDR3: CASSEQANNEQFF; DNA: TGTGCCAGCAGTGAACAGGCCAACAATGAGCAGTTCTTC; J: TRBJ2-1; size: .; V: TRBV2; D: .
CDR3: CASSKGQDLGNEKLFF; DNA: TGCGCCAGCAGCAAGGGACAGGATCTGGGTAATGAAAAACTGTTTTTT; J: TRBJ1-4; size: .; V: TRBV4-3; D: TRBD1
CDR3: CASSETSGGTDTQYF; DNA: TGCGCCAGCAGCGAGACTAGCGGGGGGACAGATACGCAGTATTTT; J: TRBJ2-3; size: many; V: TRBV5-1; D: TRBD2
CDR3: CASSEAGGQGTSGELFF; DNA: TGTGCCAGCAGTGAAGCCGGAGGACAGGGGACTTCCGGGGAGCTGTTTTTT; J: TRBJ2-2; size: .; V: TRBV2; D: TRBD1
CDR3: CASSRDSYNEQFF; DNA: TGTGCCAGCAGCCGGGACAGCTACAATGAGCAGTTCTTC; J: TRBJ2-1; size: .; V: TRBV5-4; D: TRBD1
CDR3: CASSQPGGAHYTF; DNA: TGTGCCAGCAGCCAACCCGGCGGGGCCCACTACACCTTC; J: TRBJ1-2; size: .; V: TRBV3-1; D: .
CDR3: CASSGDRATNEKLFF; DNA: TGTGCCAGCAGCGGGGACAGGGCAACTAATGAAAAACTGTTTTTT; J: TRBJ1-4; size: few; V: TRBV7-2; D: TRBD1
CDR3: CATSDLQGRPEAGELFF; DNA: TGTGCCACCAGTGATTTGCAAGGTCGGCCTGAAGCCGGGGAGCTGTTTTTT; J: TRBJ2-2; size: many; V: TRBV24-1; D: .
CDR3: CATSSDLRTGGIQETQYF; DNA: TGTGCCACCAGCAGCGACTTGAGGACAGGGGGCATCCAAGAGACCCAGTACTTC; J: TRBJ2-5; size: .; V: TRBV15; D: TRBD1
CDR3: CASSIQGQEAFF; DNA: TGTGCCAGTAGTATTCAGGGCCAGGAAGCTTTCTTT; J: TRBJ1-1; size: few; V: TRBV19; D: .
CDR3: CASRSEGDTQYF; DNA: TGTGCCAGCAGATCTGAGGGGGATACGCAGTATTTT; J: TRBJ2-3; size: few; V: TRBV11-1; D: .
CDR3: CASSRMTGGSAGELFF; DNA: TGCGCCAGCAGCCGGATGACAGGGGGCAGTGCCGGGGAGCTGTTTTTT; J: TRBJ2-2; size: .; V: TRBV5-1; D: TRBD1
CDR3: CASSPTGFTEAFF; DNA: TGTGCCAGCAGCCCGACAGGGTTCACTGAGGCTTTCTTT; J: TRBJ1-1; size: few; V: TRBV7-2; D: TRBD1
CDR3: CASSLEYRAETEAFF; DNA: TGCGCCAGCAGCTTAGAATACAGGGCTGAGACTGAAGCTTTCTTT; J: TRBJ1-1; size: few; V: TRBV5-1; D: .
CDR3: CATSDPRAGRQELFF; DNA: TGTGCCACCAGTGACCCCAGAGCGGGTCGACAGGAGCTGTTTTTT; J: TRBJ2-2; size: .; V: TRBV24-1; D: .
CDR3: CASSLMDTQYF; DNA: TGCGCCAGCTCACTAATGGATACGCAGTATTTT; J: TRBJ2-3; size: many; V: TRBV5-1; D: .
CDR3: CASSDWAGTEAFF; DNA: TGTGCCAGCAGTGATTGGGCAGGGACTGAAGCTTTCTTT; J: TRBJ1-1; size: .; V: TRBV2; D: .
CDR3: CAKGGETQYF; DNA: TGTGCCAAGGGTGGGGAGACCCAGTACTTC; J: TRBJ2-5; size: many; V: TRBV7-2; D: .
CDR3: CSARDPRLRTQYF; DNA: TGCAGTGCTAGAGATCCCAGGCTGAGGACCCAGTACTTC; J: TRBJ2-5; size: few; V: TRBV20-1; D: .
CDR3: CRVAAGRSYEQYF; DNA: TGCAGAGTGGCCGCGGGACGTTCCTACGAGCAGTACTTC; J: TRBJ2-7; size: once; V: TRBV20-1; D: .
CDR3: CASSLESGVRGYTF; DNA: TGTGCCAGCAGCTTAGAGTCCGGGGTCCGTGGCTACACCTTC; J: TRBJ1-2; size: many; V: TRBV7-2; D: .
CDR3: CASSLAGARVSDTQYF; DNA: TGCGCCAGCAGCTTGGCGGGGGCGCGAGTTTCAGATACGCAGTATTTT; J: TRBJ2-3; size: .; V: TRBV5-1; D: .
CDR3: CASRQTGEGNTIYF; DNA: TGTGCCAGCAGACAGACAGGGGAGGGAAACACCATATATTTT; J: TRBJ1-3; size: .; V: TRBV7-8; D: TRBD1
CDR3: CASSLSRGQETQYF; DNA: TGTGCCAGCAGCTTAAGCCGGGGGCAAGAGACCCAGTACTTC; J: TRBJ2-5; size: .; V: TRBV11-2; D: .
CDR3: CAGGDTGLDTQYF; DNA: TGTGCCGGAGGGGATACAGGGCTTGATACGCAGTATTTT; J: TRBJ2-3; size: few; V: TRBV6-2/TRBV6-3; D: .